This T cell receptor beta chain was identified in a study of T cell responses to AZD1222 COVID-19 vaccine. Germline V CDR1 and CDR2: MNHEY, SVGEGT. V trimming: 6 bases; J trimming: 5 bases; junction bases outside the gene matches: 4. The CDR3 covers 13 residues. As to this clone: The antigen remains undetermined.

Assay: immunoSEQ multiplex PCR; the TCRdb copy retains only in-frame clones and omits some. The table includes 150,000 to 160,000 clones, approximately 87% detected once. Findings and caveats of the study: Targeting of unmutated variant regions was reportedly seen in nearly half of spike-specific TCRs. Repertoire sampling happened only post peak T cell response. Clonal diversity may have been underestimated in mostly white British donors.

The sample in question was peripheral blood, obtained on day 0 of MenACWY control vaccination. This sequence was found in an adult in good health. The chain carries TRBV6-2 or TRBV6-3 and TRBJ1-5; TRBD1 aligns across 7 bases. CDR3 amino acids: CASSDRVDQPQHF. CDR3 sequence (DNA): TGTGCCAGCAGCGACAGGGTGGATCAGCCCCAGCATTTT.